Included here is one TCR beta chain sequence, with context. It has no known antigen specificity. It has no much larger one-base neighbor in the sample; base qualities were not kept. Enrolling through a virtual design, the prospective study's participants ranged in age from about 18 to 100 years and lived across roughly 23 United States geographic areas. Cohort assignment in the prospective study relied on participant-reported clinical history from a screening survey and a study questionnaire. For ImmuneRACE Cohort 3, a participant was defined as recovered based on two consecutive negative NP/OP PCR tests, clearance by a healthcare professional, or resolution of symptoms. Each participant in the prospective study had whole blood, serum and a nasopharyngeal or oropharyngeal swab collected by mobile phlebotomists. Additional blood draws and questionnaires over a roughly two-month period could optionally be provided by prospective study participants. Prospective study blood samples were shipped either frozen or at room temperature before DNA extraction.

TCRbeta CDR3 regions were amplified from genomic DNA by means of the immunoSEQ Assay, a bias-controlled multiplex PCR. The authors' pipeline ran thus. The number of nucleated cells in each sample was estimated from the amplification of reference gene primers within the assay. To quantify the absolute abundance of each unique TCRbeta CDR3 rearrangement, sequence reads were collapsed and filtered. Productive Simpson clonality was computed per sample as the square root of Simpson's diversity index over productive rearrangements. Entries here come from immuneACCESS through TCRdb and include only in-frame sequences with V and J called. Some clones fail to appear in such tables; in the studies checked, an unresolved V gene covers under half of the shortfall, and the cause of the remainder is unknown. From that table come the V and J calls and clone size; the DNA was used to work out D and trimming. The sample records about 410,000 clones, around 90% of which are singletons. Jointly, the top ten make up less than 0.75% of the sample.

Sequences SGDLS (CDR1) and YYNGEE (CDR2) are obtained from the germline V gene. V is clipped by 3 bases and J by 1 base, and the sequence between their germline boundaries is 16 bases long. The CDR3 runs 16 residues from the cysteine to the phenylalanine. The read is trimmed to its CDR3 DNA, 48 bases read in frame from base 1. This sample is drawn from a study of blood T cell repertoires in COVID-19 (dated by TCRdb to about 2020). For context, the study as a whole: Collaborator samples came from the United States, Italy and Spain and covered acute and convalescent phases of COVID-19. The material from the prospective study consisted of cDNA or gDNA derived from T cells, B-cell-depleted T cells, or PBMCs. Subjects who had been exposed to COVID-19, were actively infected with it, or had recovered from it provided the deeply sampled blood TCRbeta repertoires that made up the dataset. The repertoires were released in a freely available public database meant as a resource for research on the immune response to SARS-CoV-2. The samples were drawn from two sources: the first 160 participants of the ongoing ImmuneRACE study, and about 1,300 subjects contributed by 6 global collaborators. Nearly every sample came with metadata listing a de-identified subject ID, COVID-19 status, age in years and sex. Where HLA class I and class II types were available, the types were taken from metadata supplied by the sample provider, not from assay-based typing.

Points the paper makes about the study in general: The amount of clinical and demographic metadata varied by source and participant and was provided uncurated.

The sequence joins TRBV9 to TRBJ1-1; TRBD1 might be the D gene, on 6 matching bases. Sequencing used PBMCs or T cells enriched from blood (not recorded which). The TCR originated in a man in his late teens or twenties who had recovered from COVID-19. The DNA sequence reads TGTGCCAGCAGCGCCCAAACAGGGATGACGAACACTGAAGCTTTCTTT. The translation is CASSAQTGMTNTEAFF. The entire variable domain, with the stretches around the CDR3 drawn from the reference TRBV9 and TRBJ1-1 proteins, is DSGVTQTPKHLITATGQRVTLRCSPRSGDLSVYWYQQSLDQGLQFLIQYYNGEERAKGNILERFSAQQFPDLHSELNLSSLELGDSALYFCASSAQTGMTNTEAFFGQGTRLTVV.